This section outlines one T cell receptor beta chain sequence together with its context. The treatment here: randomized to nivolumab then ipilimumab (arm A) or the reverse (arm B). Germline V gene lookup returns CDR1 LNHNV and CDR2 YYDKDF (reference sequence). The CDR3 covers 15 residues. The record originates from a study of sequential checkpoint blockade in melanoma. The method was immunoSEQ multiplex PCR; TCRdb's version includes in-frame clones alone and lacks a portion of them. The sample has some 13,000 clones, approximately 78% seen once; the top ten hold about 32%. Sample: CD8+ T cells sorted from blood (inferred from file names), taken from a patient given nivolumab and ipilimumab in sequence. The chain combines TRBV15 with TRBJ2-5, with 9 bases lining up with TRBD1. The tail of the sequence fits TRBJ2-7 better, so the J call may be wrong. The source is a human donor with melanoma. For the CDR3, the DNA is TGTGCCACCAGCATGCCGGGACAGGGCTACCACGAGCAGTACTTC. This translates into CATSMPGQGYHEQYF.